Listed here are 30 T cell receptor beta chains from one sample, sequenced in a study of T cells in Graves' hyperthyroidism and ophthalmopathy. Using RNA transcripts as the source, TCR beta CDR3 regions were amplified. Carried out on the TCR CDR3, a first-round RT-PCR used the HTBI primer set. TCRdb passed the multiplex PCR reads through MiXCR, listing each CDR3 protein once. The sample holds more than 500,000 distinct CDR3 sequences, 46% seen once. What was sequenced was peripheral blood or thyroid tissue (not recorded which). Receptors were obtained from an adult woman with Graves' disease, either hyperthyroidism or ophthalmopathy (not recorded which).

The chain links TRBV7-2 to TRBJ2-5; D may match TRBD1 or TRBD2 (5 bases each). The length of the CDR3 is 15 residues. Germline V gene data show CDR1 as SGHTA and CDR2 as FQGNSA. The V and J ends lost 5 bases and 4 bases respectively, with 17 bases between them. CDR3 residues: CASSAGTYKGETQYF. Written as DNA, the CDR3 is TGTGCCAGCAGCGCTGGGACCTACAAAGGAGAGACCCAGTACTTC.

This clonotype was recorded a few times. The gene calls are TRBV30 and TRBJ1-6, with a tentative D call TRBD1 (6 bases). Germline V lookup: CDR1 GTSNPN, CDR2 SVGIG (reference sequence). This CDR3 comprises 13 residues. The V and J ends lost 1 base and 9 bases respectively, with 10 bases between them. As DNA, the CDR3 is TGTGCCTGGAGTGAAGGGGGGGGTTCACCCCTCCACTTT. Translating gives CAWSEGGGSPLHF.

In the case of this clonotype: Germline is not matched at one junction end, which may reflect a read error. The chain combines TRBV7-3 with TRBJ2-7; tentatively, D is TRBD1 or TRBD2 (6 bases each). The germline gives CDR1 SGHTA, CDR2 FQGTGA. The CDR3 covers 16 residues. Written as DNA, the CDR3 is TGCGCCAGCAGCCCAGCTGTTGCGGGACACTCCTACGAGCAGTACTTC. Translating it yields CASSPAVAGHSYEQYF.

Turning to this clonotype: Possible read error: a much larger clone is one base away. The genes are TRBV7-9 and TRBJ2-2; perhaps TRBD2 as D (5 bases). CDR1 is SEHNR, CDR2 FQNEAQ, per germline (reference sequence). The CDR3 runs to 13 residues. The ends were cut back, 7 bases at V and 4 bases at J, with 10 bases in the middle. The CDR3: CASTSGFTGELFF. The DNA for the CDR3 is TGTGCCAGCACCTCGGGGTTCACCGGGGAGCTGTTTTTT.

This clonotype was observed a handful of times. The chain combines TRBV28 with TRBJ2-5; D ambiguous. Germline lookup yields CDR1 MDHEN and CDR2 SYDVKM. V was pared by 2 bases and J by 2 bases, with 12 bases between. The length of the CDR3 is 15 residues. The CDR3 nucleotides read TGTGCCAGCAGTTTAATTGACTCGAGTCAAGAGACCCAGTACTTC. Amino acid sequence: CASSLIDSSQETQYF.

This clonotype was counted many times. V is TRBV29-1 and J is TRBJ1-2; 7 bases align to TRBD1. V was pared by 6 bases and J by 8 bases, with 9 bases of the junction left unmatched. In germline, CDR1 is SQVTM, CDR2 ANQGSEA. This CDR3 comprises 12 residues. The CDR3 is CSVDPGGLGYTF. The CDR3 bases are TGCAGCGTAGATCCAGGGGGGTTGGGCTACACCTTC.

The chain is built from TRBV9 and TRBJ1-3; a possible D gene is TRBD1 (5 bases). Trimming pared 3 bases from V and 0 bases from J, leaving 16 bases between. The CDR3 length is 17 residues. Germline V gives CDR1 SGDLS, CDR2 YYNGEE. CDR3 DNA sequence: TGTGCCAGCAGCGCGACAGACAAAGCGAGCTCTGGAAACACCATATATTTT. Translating it yields CASSATDKASSGNTIYF.

The chain uses TRBV20-1 and TRBJ2-2, with a possible D match to TRBD2 (5 bases). The CDR3 has 17 residues. CDR1 and CDR2 (germline): DFQATT, SNEGSKA (reference sequence). V lost 0 bases and J 0 bases, leaving 14 bases between the germline ends. In DNA, the CDR3 is TGCAGTGCTAGAGATCCGGCTAGCATATCGAACACCGGGGAGCTGTTTTTT. Amino acid sequence: CSARDPASISNTGELFF.

J is TRBJ2-7 and V is TRBV7-2; TRBD2 matches 9 bases. The CDR3 length is 16 residues. CDR1 is SGHTA and CDR2 is FQGNSA in the germline V gene. J lost 5 bases, V lost 4 bases, and 12 bases had no gene match. In DNA form, the CDR3 reads TGTGCCAGCAGCTCCGGGAGGGTAGCGGGAGTTCACGAGCAGTACTTC. This gives the protein CASSSGRVAGVHEQYF.

This chain uses TRBV10-3 with TRBJ1-1; D remains ambiguous. The CDR3 is made up of 14 amino acids. Germline CDR1 reads ENHRY; CDR2 reads SYGVKD. V gave up 3 bases and J gave up 0 bases, with 8 bases separating them. CDR3 DNA: TGTGCCATCAGTGAAATGTTAATGAACACTGAAGCTTTCTTT. It encodes CAISEMLMNTEAFF.

This chain uses TRBV2 with TRBJ2-6, with no clear D. With 5 bases removed from V and 0 bases from J, the gap between germline ends came to 8 bases. The CDR3 sequence is 15 residues long. Germline CDR1 reads SNHLY; CDR2 reads FYNNEI. In DNA, the CDR3 is TGTGCCAGCAGTTTCTGGAGCTCTGGGGCCAACGTCCTGACTTTC. Amino acids: CASSFWSSGANVLTF. The full variable domain, completed using reference TRBV2 and TRBJ2-6, is EPEVTQTPSHQVTQMGQEVILRCVPISNHLYFYWYRQILGQKVEFLVSFYNNEISEKSEIFDDQFSVERPDGSNFTLKIRSTKLEDSAMYFCASSFWSSGANVLTFGAGSRLTVL.

This chain joins TRBV7-8 and TRBJ2-7; TRBD2 matches at 15 bases. The trim removed 5 bases at V and 2 bases at J, leaving 16 bases unmatched. The CDR3 consists of 20 residues. Germline values: CDR1 SGHVS, CDR2 FQNEAQ. CDR3 sequence reads: CASSLNHWTSGRALAYEQYF. CDR3 coding DNA: TGTGCCAGCAGCCTCAATCACTGGACTAGCGGGAGGGCCCTTGCCTACGAGCAGTACTTC.

J is TRBJ2-5 and V is TRBV7-6, with D maybe TRBD1 (7 bases). Germline CDR1 is SGHVS and CDR2 is FNYEAQ. This CDR3 region has 15 residues. The V end was cut by 10 bases, the J end by 4 bases, with 22 bases between. This CDR3 reads CATHPGTAGTETQYF. The DNA of the CDR3 is TGTGCCACCCACCCGGGGACAGCGGGCACAGAGACCCAGTACTTC.

In the case of this clonotype: Just one base apart from a much larger clone, this may be a read error. The rearrangement links TRBV2 to TRBJ2-5; no definite D call. The CDR3 covers 13 residues. Trimming removed 6 bases from V and 5 bases from J, with 13 bases in between. Germline values: CDR1 SNHLY, CDR2 FYNNEI. The CDR3 nucleotides are TGTGCCAGCAGAGAAATGGGATGGGAGACCCAGTACTTC. Encoded protein: CASREMGWETQYF.

The J gene is TRBJ2-5, the V gene TRBV29-1, with TRBD2 matching over 10 bases. CDR1 is SQVTM, CDR2 ANQGSEA, per germline. The CDR3 contains 16 residues. The CDR3 coding sequence is TGCAGTGCTAGTGTTCCAGCGGGAGGGCCCAGGGAGACCCAGTACTTC. It yields the protein CSASVPAGGPRETQYF.

The chain combines TRBV20-1 with TRBJ1-2; the D is unclear. The V and J ends lost 3 bases and 3 bases respectively, with 8 bases between them. Germline assignment: CDR1 DFQATT and CDR2 SNEGSKA (reference sequence). There are 12 residues in the CDR3. The CDR3: CSASSGDYGYTF. In DNA, the CDR3 is TGCAGTGCTAGCAGCGGGGACTATGGCTACACCTTC.

This clonotype was observed many times. The chain recombines TRBV29-1 with TRBJ2-6; D unresolved. Per germline, CDR1 SQVTM and CDR2 ANQGSEA. The V gene lost 4 bases and the J gene lost 1 base, with 5 bases spanning the gap. The CDR3 runs to 13 residues. The CDR3 nucleotides read TGCAGCGTTGCGATGTCTGGGGCCAACGTCCTGACTTTC. It specifies CSVAMSGANVLTF.

The CDR3 reads CASSLGPPPRNTIYF. CDR3 DNA: TGTGCCAGCAGCCTCGGCCCTCCACCCCGGAACACCATATATTTT. V gene TRBV5-4 combines with J gene TRBJ1-3; no firm D call. Trimming stripped 4 bases from V and 7 bases from J, with 18 bases between. In germline, CDR1 is SGHNT, CDR2 YYREEE (reference sequence). CDR3 length equals 15 residues. The full variable domain, completed using reference TRBV5-4 and TRBJ1-3, is ETGVTQSPTHLIKTRGQQVTLRCSSQSGHNTVSWYQQALGQGPQFIFQYYREEENGRGNFPPRFSGLQFPNYSSELNVNALELDDSALYLCASSLGPPPRNTIYFGEGSWLTVV.

The J gene is TRBJ1-5, the V gene TRBV2, with D perhaps matching TRBD1 (6 bases). Trimming shortened V by 5 bases and J by 5 bases, and 16 bases separated the two germline ends. The germline CDR1 and CDR2 sequences are SNHLY and FYNNEI. The CDR3 is 15 residues long. CDR3 sequence reads: CASSSTDSYDQPQHF. CDR3 coding DNA: TGTGCCAGCAGTTCTACGGACAGCTACGATCAGCCCCAGCATTTT.

This clonotype occurred many times. The rearrangement uses TRBV7-6 and TRBJ2-5; D call uncertain. The germline V gene encodes CDR1 SGHVS and CDR2 FNYEAQ. V lost 5 bases and J 1 base, leaving 14 bases between the germline ends. The CDR3 runs to 15 residues. The CDR3 DNA reads TGTGCCAGCAGCCGGACCCGGGCTCCCCAAGAGACCCAGTACTTC. It translates to CASSRTRAPQETQYF.

The V and J genes are TRBV10-3 and TRBJ2-5; no firm D call. From germline, CDR1 is ENHRY and CDR2 SYGVKD. This CDR3 spans 12 amino acids. V gave up 2 bases and J gave up 5 bases, with 6 bases separating them. The CDR3 DNA is TGTGCCATCAGTGAGCCGTGGGAGACCCAGTACTTC. It codes for CAISEPWETQYF.

This clonotype was counted ten times or more. The V gene is TRBV5-1, the J gene TRBJ1-2; D perhaps matches TRBD1 (5 bases). Trimming removed 4 bases from V and 2 bases from J, with 12 bases in between. Germline V gene data show CDR1 as SGHRS and CDR2 as YFSETQ. The CDR3 totals 14 residues. The CDR3 is CASSGGGSNYGYTF. CDR3 DNA sequence: TGCGCCAGCAGCGGGGGGGGGTCCAACTATGGCTACACCTTC.

This clonotype appeared a few times. The chain employs TRBV2 and TRBJ1-2, with 9 nucleotides matching TRBD1. CDR3 length: 16 residues. Germline CDR1 SNHLY, CDR2 FYNNEI. Trimming cost V 10 bases and J 3 bases; bases outside gene matches: 15. The CDR3: CANSLGTGFQHYGYTF. CDR3 in DNA: TGTGCCAACAGCCTAGGGACAGGGTTTCAGCACTATGGCTACACCTTC.

V and J are TRBV10-3 and TRBJ2-2; 11 bases fit TRBD2. This CDR3 is built from 13 residues. The junction had 9 bases not matched to a gene; V was cut back by 7 bases and J by 14 bases. Germline CDR1 and CDR2: ENHRY and SYGVKD. CDR3: CAIMPGLAVQLFF. As DNA, the CDR3 is TGTGCCATCATGCCGGGACTAGCGGTCCAACTGTTTTTT.

The gene calls are TRBV2 and TRBJ2-1, with TRBD2 identical over 10 bases. Losses at the gene ends were 7 bases for V and 7 bases for J; bases not matched to a gene: 7. The CDR3 extends over 14 amino acids. Germline-derived CDR1 and CDR2 are SNHLY and FYNNEI. The CDR3: CASIRTSGSNEQFF. DNA for the CDR3: TGTGCCAGCATACGGACTAGCGGATCGAATGAGCAGTTCTTC.

The CDR3 DNA is TGCAGCTTAGCAGGGCCGAACTCCTACGAGCAGTACTTC. It yields the protein CSLAGPNSYEQYF. The chain combines TRBV29-1 with TRBJ2-7; the D gene is possibly TRBD1 (5 bases). V was cut by 8 bases and J by 0 bases, with 14 bases left in between. The CDR3 contains 13 residues. Germline V gene sequence: CDR1 SQVTM, CDR2 ANQGSEA.

This clonotype has a count of ten or more. V gene TRBV7-9 combines with J gene TRBJ2-7; 11 bases are shared with TRBD1. Germline CDR1 is SEHNR and CDR2 is FQNEAQ (reference sequence). The CDR3 spans 15 residues. J was trimmed by 2 bases and V by 3 bases; bases with no gene match: 3. The CDR3 nucleotides read TGTGCCAGCAGCTTGGGACAGGGGGGCCCCTACGAGCAGTACTTC. It encodes CASSLGQGGPYEQYF. The variable domain in full, with the rest retrieved from reference TRBV7-9 and TRBJ2-7, is DTGVSQNPRHKITKRGQNVTFRCDPISEHNRLYWYRQTLGQGPEFLTYFQNEAQLEKSRLLSDRFSAERPKGSFSTLEIQRTEQGDSAMYLCASSLGQGGPYEQYFGPGTRLTVT.

The chain employs TRBV10-2 and TRBJ1-5; TRBD1 matches at 7 bases. This CDR3 has 16 residues. The germline CDR1 and CDR2 sequences are WSHSY and SAAADI. Germline trimming cut 6 bases from V and 7 bases from J; bases unmatched to any gene: 15. The CDR3 sequence: CASSQDPRQGGQPQHF. CDR3 nucleotide sequence: TGCGCCAGCAGCCAAGATCCGCGACAGGGAGGGCAGCCCCAGCATTTT.

The rearrangement links TRBV29-1 to TRBJ2-7; no firm D call. The CDR3 is 13 amino acids. V was clipped by 4 bases and J by 0 bases, with 10 bases between them. CDR1 and CDR2 from the germline V gene are SQVTM and ANQGSEA. CDR3 sequence: CSVVGANSYEQYF. DNA of the CDR3: TGCAGCGTTGTAGGCGCGAACTCCTACGAGCAGTACTTC.

This sequence joins TRBV5-1 and TRBJ1-4; weak D call: TRBD1 (6 bases). Germline CDR1 and CDR2: SGHRS and YFSETQ. This CDR3 comprises 15 residues. Trimming took 0 bases from V and 8 from J, leaving 14 bases between them. DNA of the CDR3: TGCGCCAGCAGCTTGGCGGGGACAAGTCCCGAAAAACTGTTTTTT. This gives the protein CASSLAGTSPEKLFF. Filled out from reference TRBV5-1 and TRBJ1-4, the complete variable domain reads KAGVTQTPRYLIKTRGQQVTLSCSPISGHRSVSWYQQTPGQGLQFLFEYFSETQRNKGNFPGRFSGRQFSNSRSEMNVSTLELGDSALYLCASSLAGTSPEKLFFGSGTQLSVL.